These 12 T cell receptor beta chains share one sample of origin, sequenced in a study of vaccination effects on CD4 cells after COVID-19. Only in-frame clones appear in the TCRdb table, and some are missing; sequencing was by immunoSEQ multiplex PCR. The data contain 20,000 to 30,000 clones, around three quarters of them singletons. The antigens for these receptors are not known. Antigen-specific CD4+ T cells were expanded (with viral peptide pools) by the ViraFEST assay ahead of sequencing. Culture proceeded for approximately 10 days, and CD4+ T cells were then isolated. The individual was infected with SARS-CoV-2 between March and December 2020, as confirmed by PCR. The material was CD4+ T cells from PBMCs cultured with HCoV-NL63 spike peptides, obtained before COVID-19 vaccination. The receptors were sampled from a human donor who had a prior SARS-CoV-2 infection.

This clone occurred a few times. The rearrangement joins TRBV21-1 to TRBJ1-4; the D segment call TRBD1 is taken from the table without a DNA check. TRBV21-1 counts as a pseudogene. This CDR3 has 17 amino acids. The CDR3 sequence is CASSKEMTGGFCEKLFF. For the CDR3, the DNA is TGTGCCAGCAGCAAAGAAATGACAGGGGGCTTCTGTGAAAAACTGTTTTTT.

J is TRBJ2-1 and V is TRBV27; perhaps TRBD2 as D (6 bases). V lost 3 bases and J lost 0, with 12 bases in between. Germline lookup yields CDR1 MNHEY and CDR2 SMNVEV (reference sequence). This CDR3 has 16 amino acids. The CDR3 loop is CASSFRRGSSYNEQFF. CDR3 nucleotides: TGTGCCAGCAGTTTTAGACGGGGGAGCTCCTACAATGAGCAGTTCTTC.

The V call is TRBV30, the J call TRBJ2-2; D might be TRBD2 (6 bases). This CDR3 contains 13 residues. Germline V CDR1 and CDR2: GTSNPN, SVGIG (reference sequence). V lost 2 bases and J 4 bases, leaving 8 bases between the germline ends. The CDR3 DNA is TGTGCCTGGAGTCCGGAGGGCACCGGGGAGCTGTTTTTT. Its translation: CAWSPEGTGELFF.

The genes are TRBV5-1 and TRBJ2-7, with unresolved D. The CDR3 extends over 13 amino acids. Trimming left V 2 bases short and J 4 bases short, with 10 bases between. Germline V gene sequence: CDR1 SGHRS, CDR2 YFSETQ. CDR3 coding DNA: TGCGCCAGCAGCTTAATCAGCCCTTACGAGCAGTACTTC. Translation gives CASSLISPYEQYF.

The genes are TRBV18 and TRBJ2-1, with D hard to call. V was cut by 3 bases and J by 6 bases, with 9 bases left in between. This CDR3 has 13 amino acids. Germline-derived CDR1 and CDR2 are KGHSH and LQKENI. CDR3 residues: CASSPRATNEQFF. Written as DNA, the CDR3 is TGTGCCAGCTCACCCCGGGCCACCAATGAGCAGTTCTTC.

The chain joins TRBV7-3 to TRBJ2-3; D might be TRBD1 or TRBD2, each matching 5 bases. Germline V CDR1 and CDR2: SGHTA, FQGTGA. The V and J ends lost 5 bases and 0 bases respectively, with 12 bases between them. CDR3 length: 15 residues. CDR3 coding DNA: TGTGCCAGCAGCCTCCAGGGCGGGAGCACAGATACGCAGTATTTT. As protein: CASSLQGGSTDTQYF.

The chain links TRBV6-4 to TRBJ2-3, with no clear D. CDR3 length equals 17 residues. V lost 2 bases, J lost 1 base, and 16 bases lay in between. Germline-derived CDR1 and CDR2 are MRHNA and SNTAGT. CDR3 residues: CASSDERWASRTDTQYF. CDR3 coding DNA: TGTGCCAGCAGTGACGAAAGGTGGGCATCTCGCACAGATACGCAGTATTTT.

This chain uses TRBV3-1 (or the pseudogene TRBV3-2) with TRBJ2-2, with D hard to call. This CDR3 contains 15 residues. Germline CDR1 and CDR2: LGHDT and YNNKEL (reference sequence). Trimming stripped 4 bases from V and 4 bases from J, with 13 bases between. The CDR3 sequence: CASSLSRALTGELFF. CDR3 nucleotides: TGTGCCAGCAGCCTTTCCCGGGCCCTCACCGGGGAGCTGTTTTTT.

The chain links TRBV7-3 to TRBJ2-1; tentatively, D is TRBD1 or TRBD2 (5 bases each). This CDR3 contains 14 residues. V lost 6 bases, J lost 5 bases, and 14 bases lay in between. Germline V CDR1 and CDR2: SGHTA, FQGTGA. The CDR3 bases are TGTGCCAGCAGTCAGGGACCATCCGACAATGAGCAGTTCTTC. Translated, it gives CASSQGPSDNEQFF.

This clone has just a few counts. CDR3 amino acids: CASSLAGILGGRGTSEQYF. DNA for the CDR3: TGCGCCAGCAGCTTGGCCGGTATTTTAGGAGGGAGGGGGACCTCCGAGCAGTACTTC. V gene TRBV5-1 combines with J gene TRBJ2-7; perhaps TRBD2 as D (7 bases). CDR3 size: 19 residues. Between the trimmed V and J ends, which lost 0 bases and 6 bases, there was a span of 28 bases. Germline lookup yields CDR1 SGHRS and CDR2 YFSETQ.

The V and J genes are TRBV19 and TRBJ2-7; no definite D call. This CDR3 has 15 residues. V lost 1 base, J lost 0 bases, and 10 bases lay in between. CDR1 LNHDA and CDR2 SQIVND come from the germline V gene (reference sequence). The CDR3 coding sequence is TGTGCCAGTAGTATAGGGTCCGTTCTCTCCTACGAGCAGTACTTC. Its translation is CASSIGSVLSYEQYF.

The chain employs TRBV18 and TRBJ2-5, with 10 positions matching TRBD2. The germline gives CDR1 KGHSH, CDR2 LQKENI. This CDR3 region has 14 residues. V was clipped by 5 bases and J by 5 bases; unmatched bases: 5. In DNA form, the CDR3 reads TGTGCCAGCTCAAAACCGGGACTAGCGGAGACCCAGTACTTC. Translated: CASSKPGLAETQYF. Supplemented by reference TRBV18 and TRBJ2-5, the full variable domain reads NAGVMQNPRHLVRRRGQEARLRCSPMKGHSHVYWYRQLPEEGLKFMVYLQKENIIDESGMPKERFSAEFPKEGPSILRIQQVVRGDSAAYFCASSKPGLAETQYFGPGTRLLVL.